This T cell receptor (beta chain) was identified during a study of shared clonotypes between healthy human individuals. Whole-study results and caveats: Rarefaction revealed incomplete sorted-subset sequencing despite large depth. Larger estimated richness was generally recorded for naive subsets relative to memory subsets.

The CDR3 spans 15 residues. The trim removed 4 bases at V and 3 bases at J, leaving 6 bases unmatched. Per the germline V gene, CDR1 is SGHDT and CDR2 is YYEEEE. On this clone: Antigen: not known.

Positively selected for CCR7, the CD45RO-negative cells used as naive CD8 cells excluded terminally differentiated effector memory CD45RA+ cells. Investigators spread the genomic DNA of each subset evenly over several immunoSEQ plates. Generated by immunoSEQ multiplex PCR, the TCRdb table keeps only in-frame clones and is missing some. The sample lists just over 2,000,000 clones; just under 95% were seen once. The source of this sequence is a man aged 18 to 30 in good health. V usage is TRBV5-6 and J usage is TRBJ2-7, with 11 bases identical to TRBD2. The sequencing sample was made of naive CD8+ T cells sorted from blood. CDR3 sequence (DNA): TGTGCCAGCAGCGAGACTAGCGGGAACCTCTACGAGCAGTACTTC. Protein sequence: CASSETSGNLYEQYF.